This record concerns one TCR beta chain sequence. The sample originates from a study of shared clonotypes between healthy human individuals. Study as a whole: Ranging from 18 to 49 in age, donors were two women and three men. Every donor yielded three CD4 naive, three CD4 memory, two CD8 naive and one CD8 memory plate.

Per the authors' pipeline: Junction-only immunoSEQ data arrived without quality scores, meaning filtering differed. Here immunoSEQ multiplex PCR was the method, and the copy in TCRdb shows in-frame clones only, minus some. V and J calls and clone size are those listed in that table; D and trimming were worked out from the DNA. The sample lists 1,100,000 or so clones, 70% to 80% occurring once. Sequenced material: memory CD4+ T cells from PBMCs. As for subset: CD45RA-negative fraction. The clonotype was recovered from a man aged 18 to 35 in good health. Some clones in this sample may be carry-over from other donors' samples.

This CDR3 is CASSQDPHGHVHNEQFF. DNA of the CDR3: TGCGCCAGCAGCCAAGATCCCCACGGCCACGTACACAATGAGCAGTTCTTC. This chain uses TRBV4-1 with TRBJ2-1; D gene uncertain. Germline CDR1 MGHRA, CDR2 YSYEKL. The CDR3 extends over 17 amino acids. V lost 0 bases and J 5 bases, leaving 17 bases between the germline ends.